A single sample gave rise to the 14 T cell receptor beta chains below, sequenced in a study of human T cells and chemical hapten exposure. This sample's time point: patch test 3, about 24 weeks after DPC sensitization. As for treatment: therapeutic diphenylcyclopropenone sensitization with weekly scalp DPC. TCRdb reprocessed the RACE reads via MiXCR and lists one record per CDR3 protein. The sample contains 62,000 or so distinct CDR3 sequences, 11% of which appear only once. Specimen: whole blood, collected in connection with sensitization to the hapten diphenylcyclopropenone (DPC). Receptor source: a woman aged 30 to 39 with alopecia areata. Some clones in this sample may be carry-over from other donors' samples.

This clonotype came up a few times. This sequence joins TRBV20-1 and TRBJ2-4; tentative D call: TRBD2 (6 bases). The V gene's germline CDR1 is DFQATT and CDR2 SNEGSKA (reference sequence). Trimming left V 5 bases short and J 1 base short, with 12 bases between. The CDR3 extends over 14 amino acids. CDR3 protein: CSAEEGTAKNIQYF. Written as DNA, the CDR3 is TGCAGTGCTGAGGAGGGGACGGCCAAAAACATTCAGTACTTC.

This clonotype was seen many times. V and J are TRBV19 and TRBJ2-1, with 14 bases that match TRBD2. The CDR3 consists of 14 residues. Trimming removed 3 bases from V and 14 bases from J; junction bases left unmatched: 6. In germline, CDR1 is LNHDA, CDR2 SQIVND (reference sequence). CDR3 loop: CASSMGLAGDKKFF. CDR3 coding DNA: TGTGCCAGTAGTATGGGACTAGCGGGAGATAAAAAGTTCTTC.

With respect to this clonotype: This may come from a read error, since a much larger clone is one base off. The chain recombines TRBV18 with TRBJ1-1; D unresolved. This CDR3 is built from 13 residues. The germline CDR1 and CDR2 sequences are KGHSH and LQKENI. Trimming removed 2 bases from V and 1 base from J, with 5 bases in between. CDR3 DNA: TGTGCCAGCTCACCAGTGGAGAACACTGAAGCTTTCTTT. It is translated as CASSPVENTEAFF.

This clonotype was picked up many times. V gene TRBV28 combines with J gene TRBJ1-6, with 12 bases matching TRBD1. Germline CDR1 and CDR2: MDHEN and SYDVKM. V dropped 3 bases and J dropped 6; count of bases not matched to a gene: 0. The CDR3 has 15 residues. The CDR3 spells CASSLGQGANSPLHF. CDR3 DNA: TGTGCCAGCAGTTTGGGACAGGGGGCTAATTCACCCCTCCACTTT.

This clonotype was observed a handful of times. The V call is TRBV14, the J call TRBJ1-1; 9 nucleotides align to TRBD1. The germline V gene encodes CDR1 SGHDN and CDR2 FVKESK. V lost 4 bases, J lost 5 bases, and 5 bases stayed unmatched. This CDR3 region has 14 residues. The chain's CDR3 is CASSRGQGVTEAFF. CDR3 bases: TGTGCCAGCAGCCGGGGACAGGGAGTAACTGAAGCTTTCTTT. The variable domain in full, completed from reference TRBV14 and TRBJ1-1, reads EAGVTQFPSHSVIEKGQTVTLRCDPISGHDNLYWYRRVMGKEIKFLLHFVKESKQDESGMPNNRFLAERTGGTYSTLKVQPAELEDSGVYFCASSRGQGVTEAFFGQGTRLTVV.

At least ten counts were recorded for this clonotype. The chain joins TRBV10-2 to TRBJ2-7, with 11 bases fitting TRBD2. The germline CDR1 and CDR2 sequences are WSHSY and SAAADI. The J segment lost 6 bases and the V segment lost 6 bases, leaving 13 bases of the junction unmatched. The CDR3 is 16 amino acids. The CDR3 spells CASSQPTSGNRGEQYF. Written as DNA, the CDR3 is TGCGCCAGCAGCCAACCGACTAGCGGGAACCGCGGCGAGCAGTACTTC.

In its sample, this clonotype was seen a few times. The V gene is TRBV5-1, the J gene TRBJ1-1, with TRBD1 identical over 9 bases. The CDR3 sequence is 15 residues long. Germline V CDR1 and CDR2: SGHRS, YFSETQ. V was clipped by 4 bases and J by 2 bases; unmatched bases: 6. The CDR3 here is CASSPRDRENTEAFF. The CDR3 DNA follows: TGCGCCAGCAGCCCCCGGGACAGGGAAAACACTGAAGCTTTCTTT.

This clonotype was recorded many times. J is TRBJ2-3 and V is TRBV20-1; D gene ambiguous. There are 11 residues in the CDR3. Trimming left V 7 bases short and J 1 base short, with 6 bases between. Looked up from germline, CDR1 is DFQATT and CDR2 is SNEGSKA (reference sequence). The CDR3 sequence is CSVHRTDTQYF. The CDR3 DNA sequence: TGCAGTGTCCATCGCACAGATACGCAGTATTTT.

In this sample, this clonotype turned up a few times. The chain is built from TRBV29-1 and TRBJ2-5, with D possibly TRBD1 on 6 matching bases. Germline V CDR1 and CDR2: SQVTM, ANQGSEA. Trimming took off 7 bases at V and 3 bases at J, with 24 bases between the two ends. The CDR3 runs to 16 residues. The CDR3 spells CSATLRGRLVEETQYF. The CDR3 DNA is TGCAGCGCGACCCTCAGGGGACGTTTGGTTGAAGAGACCCAGTACTTC.

The J gene is TRBJ1-1, the V gene TRBV7-9; D call uncertain. The ends were cut back, 5 bases at V and 4 bases at J, with 8 bases in the middle. The CDR3 spans 12 residues. CDR1 is SEHNR and CDR2 is FQNEAQ in the germline V gene (reference sequence). The CDR3 bases are TGTGCCAGCAGCCGAGGTGGCACTGAAGCTTTCTTT. It translates to CASSRGGTEAFF.

V is TRBV2 and J is TRBJ1-1, with a weak D call TRBD1 (5 bases). The V and J ends lost 7 bases and 0 bases respectively, with 9 bases between them. This CDR3 contains 13 residues. Germline-derived CDR1 and CDR2 are SNHLY and FYNNEI. The CDR3 DNA reads TGTGCCAGCAAGACAGATATGAACACTGAAGCTTTCTTT. This sequence encodes CASKTDMNTEAFF.

This clonotype was picked up a small number of times. J is TRBJ2-1 and V is TRBV29-1, with 9 bases that match TRBD1. Germline V gives CDR1 SQVTM, CDR2 ANQGSEA. The V gene end was trimmed by 7 bases and the J gene end by 6 bases; junction bases not matched to a gene: 10. The CDR3 runs to 14 residues. The CDR3 here is CSAGGGQGFNEQFF. The CDR3 DNA follows: TGCAGCGCTGGAGGGGGACAGGGATTCAATGAGCAGTTCTTC.

This clonotype appeared many times. The chain recombines TRBV4-1 with TRBJ1-2; 9 bases are shared with TRBD1. V lost 0 bases to trimming and J lost 2 bases; unmatched junction nucleotides: 7. The CDR3 covers 17 residues. From germline, CDR1 is MGHRA and CDR2 YSYEKL. CDR3 loop: CASSQDLGQGLNYGYTF. For the CDR3, the DNA is TGCGCCAGCAGCCAAGACTTGGGACAGGGTTTGAACTATGGCTACACCTTC.

The table lists this clonotype with a few counts. V gene TRBV7-6 combines with J gene TRBJ1-3; no definite D call. Trimming removed 5 bases from V and 4 bases from J, with 15 bases in between. CDR3 length: 15 amino acids. Germline V CDR1 and CDR2: SGHVS, FNYEAQ. Here the CDR3 DNA reads TGTGCCAGCAGCCTACTACACACGAGGGGAAACACCATATATTTT. Protein product: CASSLLHTRGNTIYF. Combining the CDR3 with reference TRBV7-6 and TRBJ1-3 gives the whole variable domain GAGVSQSPRYKVTKRGQDVALRCDPISGHVSLYWYRQALGQGPEFLTYFNYEAQQDKSGLPNDRFSAERPEGSISTLTIQRTEQRDSAMYRCASSLLHTRGNTIYFGEGSWLTVV.